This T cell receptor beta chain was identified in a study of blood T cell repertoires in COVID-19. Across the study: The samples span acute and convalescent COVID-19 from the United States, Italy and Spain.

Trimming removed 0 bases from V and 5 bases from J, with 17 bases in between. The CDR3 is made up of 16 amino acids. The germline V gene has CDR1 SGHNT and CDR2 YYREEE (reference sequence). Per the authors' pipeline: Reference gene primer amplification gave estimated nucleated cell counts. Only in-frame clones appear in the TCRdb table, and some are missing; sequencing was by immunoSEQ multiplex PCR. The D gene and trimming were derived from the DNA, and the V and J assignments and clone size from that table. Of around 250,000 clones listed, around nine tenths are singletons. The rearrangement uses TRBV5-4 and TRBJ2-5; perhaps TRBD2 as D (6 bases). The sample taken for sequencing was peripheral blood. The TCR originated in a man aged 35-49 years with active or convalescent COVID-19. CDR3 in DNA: TGTGCCAGCAGCTTGGCCGGAGGGGCCAGCCAGGAGACCCAGTACTTC. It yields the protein CASSLAGGASQETQYF.